This T cell receptor beta chain came from a study of response to subunit inactivated influenza vaccine. TCRdb ran MiXCR on the RT-PCR reads and lists one entry per CDR3 protein. The sample has around 790,000 distinct CDR3 sequences, less than 25% seen once. Germline V gene lookup returns CDR1 DFQATT and CDR2 SNEGSKA (reference sequence). CDR3 length: 11 residues. This clonotype was detected a few times. No antigen is known for it. At one of its ends the junction is not consistent with the germline gene, which may arise from a read error. Findings and caveats of the study: It was the authors' suggestion that each seasonal influenza vaccination recruits few new T cells.

This chain joins TRBV20-1 and TRBJ1-3; 7 bases match TRBD1. This clonotype was sampled from a man between 45 and 60 years old who received an inactivated influenza vaccine. The source material was PBMCs from blood, sampled roughly 5 days after vaccination. The CDR3 region has the DNA TGCAGTGCTAGAATACAGGGGAAGGAGGATTTT. This gives the protein CSARIQGKEDF.